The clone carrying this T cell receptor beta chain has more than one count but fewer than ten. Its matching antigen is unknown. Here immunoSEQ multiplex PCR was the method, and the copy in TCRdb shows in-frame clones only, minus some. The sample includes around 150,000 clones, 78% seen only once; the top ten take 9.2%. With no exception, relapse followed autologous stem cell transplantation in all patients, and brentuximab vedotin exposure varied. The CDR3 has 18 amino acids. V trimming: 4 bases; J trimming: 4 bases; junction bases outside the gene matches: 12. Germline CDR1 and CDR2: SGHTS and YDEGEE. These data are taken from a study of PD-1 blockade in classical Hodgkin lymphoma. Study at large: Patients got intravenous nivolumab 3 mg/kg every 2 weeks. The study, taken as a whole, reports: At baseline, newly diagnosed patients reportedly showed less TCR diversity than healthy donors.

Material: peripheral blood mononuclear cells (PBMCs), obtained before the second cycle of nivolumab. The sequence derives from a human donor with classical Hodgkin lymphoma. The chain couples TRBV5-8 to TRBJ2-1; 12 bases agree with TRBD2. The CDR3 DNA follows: TGTGCCAGCAGCCCTAACCTTCTAGCGGGAGGGGCGTACAATGAGCAGTTCTTC. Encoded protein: CASSPNLLAGGAYNEQFF.